This T cell receptor beta chain is drawn from a study of CD8+ T cells in alopecia areata (dated by TCRdb to about 2018). With regard to the full study: The treated patients, all with moderate-to-severe alopecia areata, were enrolled in an open-label pilot trial of oral tofacitinib given at 5 to 10 mg twice daily. Tofacitinib was administered for 6 to 18 months, and 6 months of follow-up off drug were then conducted to assess delayed response and recurrence. For the treated patients, the SALT score, which quantifies what percentage of scalp surface area is affected, served as the measure of disease severity. To study T cell clonal expansion in alopecia areata, the researchers applied high-throughput TCRbeta sequencing to both the C3H/HeJ mouse model and human patients. In humans, TCRbeta sequencing was performed on scalp tissue and on sorted CD4+ and CD8+ peripheral blood T cells from healthy controls and from patients with patchy or totalis/universalis alopecia areata. Tofacitinib-treated patients had biopsies at baseline and at 4 and 24 weeks of treatment, with a later scalp biopsy in several patients. Scalp clonality was compared among normal scalp (n=4), patchy alopecia areata scalp (n=8), and alopecia totalis/universalis scalp (n=8). RNA was extracted with the PAXgene miRNA kit for fixed scalp, the miRNeasy kit for PBMCs, and the RNeasy kit for mouse skin. TCRbeta CDR3 regions were amplified by immunoSEQ multiplex PCR with 35 Vbeta forward and 13 Jbeta reverse primers. Study-level results and caveats: Because the treated cohort was small and included a single nonresponder, larger studies are needed to assess links between baseline CD8+ expansion and response. Compared with normal scalp, lesional scalp, particularly in alopecia totalis/universalis, had higher clonality and more expanded CD8+ clones, which suggests antigenic drive. Scalp clonality and the number of expanded CD8+ clones among the top 100 scalp clones were significantly decreased by tofacitinib. Unlike mouse skin, where gammadelta T cells dominate, normal human skin contains resident alphabeta T cells that get sequenced too, which complicates analysis of the scalp TCR repertoire. Shared TCR sequences between patients were less evident than in mice, which may be partly attributable to HLA diversity in the patient population. During tofacitinib treatment, many expanded lesional clones remained in scalp and blood, and this persistence may partly explain relapse after treatment is stopped.

The treatment or condition label for this specimen denotes: oral pan-JAK inhibitor, 5-10 mg twice daily. Peripheral blood and lesional scalp punch biopsies were obtained from patients with alopecia areata. PBMCs were isolated by density centrifugation and stained for CD3, CD4 and CD8, and CD4+ and CD8+ T cells were sorted on a FACSAria. The library was obtained by the immunoSEQ multiplex PCR assay. To provide template for TCR sequencing, every sample had RNA extracted and reverse transcribed into cDNA. First-strand cDNA was synthesized with SuperScript III using a 2:1 mix of oligo-dT and random hexamers. A synthetic immune receptor repertoire was used to assess amplification bias, and residual bias was removed computationally. In the authors' own workflow: Raw reads were preprocessed for error removal, and CDR3 was defined according to IMGT conventions as running from the conserved cysteine to phenylalanine. To get clonality, Shannon entropy was normalized by log2 of the number of productive unique TCRs and the result was subtracted from 1. Whether scalp clones were CD4 or CD8 was inferred by matching scalp TCRbeta sequences against CD4 and CD8 repertoires sorted from blood. TCRdb obtained this table from immuneACCESS and retained in-frame rearrangements with V and J assigned. These tables miss some clones; where compared with another copy, unresolved V genes account for less than half of the shortfall, and the remainder is unexplained. The V and J calls and clone size were taken over from that table, and D and trimming were inferred from the DNA. This sample is represented by about 260,000 clones; roughly 63% of them were singletons. Together, the top ten hold 0.8% to 1% of the sample.

Based on the germline V gene (reference sequence), the CDR1 and CDR2 sequences are GTSNPN and SVGIG. The CDR3 runs 14 residues from the cysteine to the phenylalanine. The DNA shown is the 42-base CDR3, in frame from base 1. V was cut back by 3 bases and J by 4 bases, leaving a gap of 10 bases between them. Of note for this clone: No cognate antigen has been identified for it. Per-nucleotide qualities are absent, and no much larger clonotype sits a single base away.

This specimen consisted of CD4+ T cells sorted from blood, obtained around week 53, from a patient treated with tofacitinib. The chain links TRBV30 with TRBJ2-6, with no D gene named confidently. The receptor was isolated from a human donor with alopecia areata. The CDR3 loop reads CAWSPKGGANVLTF. The nucleotide sequence reads TGTGCCTGGAGCCCCAAGGGAGGGGCCAACGTCCTGACTTTC. Reference TRBV30 and TRBJ2-6 genes cover what lies past the CDR3, so the full variable domain is SQTIHQWPATLVQPVGSPLSLECTVEGTSNPNLYWYRQAAGRGLQLLFYSVGIGQISSEVPQNLSASRPQDRQFILSSKKLLLSDSGFYLCAWSPKGGANVLTFGAGSRLTVL.